This T cell receptor (beta chain) was identified in a study of shared clonotypes between healthy human individuals. V dropped 0 bases and J dropped 2 bases, with 5 bases sitting between them. Germline CDR1 SGDLS, CDR2 YYNGEE. CDR3 length equals 13 residues. Assay: immunoSEQ multiplex PCR; the TCRdb copy retains only in-frame clones and omits some. The sample records around 1.6 million clones, approximately 98% being singletons. Points on this clone: Other DNA sequences in the sample encode the same CDR3.

J is TRBJ2-5 and V is TRBV9; D gene unclear. Sequenced material: naive CD4+ T cells sorted from blood. Indicated subset: CD45RA+ positively selected. The receptor's source is a man in his thirties or forties in good health. The CDR3 sequence is CASSVGPQETQYF. CDR3 bases: TGTGCCAGCAGCGTAGGGCCACAAGAGACCCAGTACTTC.